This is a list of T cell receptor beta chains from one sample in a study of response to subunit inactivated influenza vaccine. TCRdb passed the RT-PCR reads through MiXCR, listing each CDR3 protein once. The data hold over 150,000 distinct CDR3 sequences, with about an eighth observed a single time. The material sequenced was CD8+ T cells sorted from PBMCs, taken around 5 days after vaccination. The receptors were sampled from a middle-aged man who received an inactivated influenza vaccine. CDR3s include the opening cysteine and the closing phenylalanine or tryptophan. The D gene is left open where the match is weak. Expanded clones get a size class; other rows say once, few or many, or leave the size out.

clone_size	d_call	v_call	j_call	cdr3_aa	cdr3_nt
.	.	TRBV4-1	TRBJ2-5	CASSQAGFPYF	TGCGCCAGCAGCCAAGCAGGGTTCCCGTACTTC
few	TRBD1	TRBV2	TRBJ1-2	CASSEAESGTGAYGYTF	TGTGCCAGCAGTGAAGCAGAGTCGGGGACAGGGGCCTATGGCTACACCTTC
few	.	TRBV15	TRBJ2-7	CATSGRVSEQYF	TGTGCCACCAGTGGCCGTGTCTCCGAGCAGTACTTC
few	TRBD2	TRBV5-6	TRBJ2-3	CASSLAQVAGISTDTQYF	TGTGCCAGCAGCTTGGCCCAGGTAGCGGGCATCTCCACAGATACGCAGTATTTT
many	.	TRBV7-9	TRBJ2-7	CASANSPRGEQYF	TGTGCCAGCGCCAACTCGCCCCGGGGCGAGCAGTACTTC
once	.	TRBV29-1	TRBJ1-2	CSVLRQSTYPNYGYTF	TGCAGCGTGCTAAGACAGTCTACTTATCCTAACTATGGCTACACCTTC
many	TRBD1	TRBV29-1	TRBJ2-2	CSVEIRDRGNTGELFF	TGCAGCGTGGAAATCCGGGACAGGGGGAACACCGGGGAGCTGTTTTTT
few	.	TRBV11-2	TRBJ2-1	CASSLEVILYNEQFF	TGTGCCAGCAGCTTAGAGGTGATCCTCTACAATGAGCAGTTCTTC
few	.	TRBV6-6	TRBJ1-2	CASTQGPGTGYTF	TGTGCCAGCACCCAAGGTCCGGGGACTGGCTACACCTTC
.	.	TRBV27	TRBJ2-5	CASSLSPGPAQYF	TGTGCCAGCAGTCTCTCTCCAGGGCCGGCCCAGTACTTC
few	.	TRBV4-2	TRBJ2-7	CASSQVDTKTYEQYF	TGTGCCAGCAGCCAAGTGGACACGAAAACCTACGAGCAGTACTTC
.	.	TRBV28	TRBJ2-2	CASSLFTSNTGELFF	TGTGCCAGCAGTCTTTTTACCTCGAACACCGGGGAGCTGTTTTTT
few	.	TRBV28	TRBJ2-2	CASSLFLAGDTGELFF	TGTGCCAGCAGTTTATTTTTAGCAGGAGACACCGGGGAGCTGTTTTTT
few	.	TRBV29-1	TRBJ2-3	CSVESGLADTQYF	TGCAGCGTTGAGTCAGGGTTAGCAGATACGCAGTATTTT
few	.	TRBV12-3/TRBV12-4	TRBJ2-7	CASSLGAAGNEQYF	TGTGCCAGCAGTTTAGGCGCGGCAGGGAACGAGCAGTACTTC
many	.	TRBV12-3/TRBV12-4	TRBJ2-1	CASTLGWVGYNEQFF	TGTGCCAGCACCCTCGGGTGGGTGGGGTACAATGAGCAGTTCTTC
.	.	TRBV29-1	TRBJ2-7	CSVRQATYEQYF	TGCAGCGTCCGACAGGCCACCTACGAGCAGTACTTC
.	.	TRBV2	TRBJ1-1	CASSYYLMNTEAFF	TGTGCCAGCAGTTACTACCTCATGAACACTGAAGCTTTCTTT
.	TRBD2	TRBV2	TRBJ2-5	CAKWTSDQETQYF	TGTGCCAAGTGGACTAGCGACCAAGAGACCCAGTACTTC
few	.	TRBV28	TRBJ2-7	CASSLLASAYEQYF	TGTGCCAGCAGTTTACTGGCGTCCGCCTACGAGCAGTACTTC
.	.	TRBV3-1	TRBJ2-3	CASCQDSLTDSTDTQYF	TGTGCCTCCTGCCAAGACTCCTTGACAGATAGCACAGATACGCAGTATTTT
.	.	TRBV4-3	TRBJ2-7	CASSQDVAGRAYEQYF	TGCGCCAGCAGCCAAGATGTGGCAGGTCGGGCTTACGAGCAGTACTTC
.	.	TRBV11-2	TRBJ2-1	CASSLELGGLYNEQFF	TGTGCCAGCAGCTTAGAATTGGGGGGCCTCTACAATGAGCAGTTCTTC
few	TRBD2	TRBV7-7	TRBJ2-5	CASSLREGLLETQYF	TGTGCCAGCAGCTTAAGGGAGGGCCTCTTAGAGACCCAGTACTTC
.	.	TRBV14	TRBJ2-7	CASSQDRGGPYEQYF	TGTGCCAGCAGCCAAGACCGAGGAGGTCCCTACGAGCAGTACTTC
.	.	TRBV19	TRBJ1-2	CASSISWDNYGYTF	TGTGCCAGTAGTATCTCCTGGGACAACTATGGCTACACCTTC
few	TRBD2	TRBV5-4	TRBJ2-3	CASSSGLAGLTDTQYF	TGTGCCAGCAGCTCCGGACTAGCGGGGCTCACAGATACGCAGTATTTT
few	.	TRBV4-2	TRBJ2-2	CASSHAGSGELFF	TGTGCCAGCAGCCACGCGGGGTCCGGGGAGCTGTTTTTT
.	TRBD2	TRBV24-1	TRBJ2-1	CATSDLRTSGRTFEQFF	TGTGCCACCAGTGATTTAAGGACTAGCGGGAGAACGTTTGAGCAGTTCTTC
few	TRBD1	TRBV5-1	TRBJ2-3	CASSRETGGSTDTQYF	TGCGCCAGCAGCCGTGAGACAGGGGGATCCACAGATACGCAGTATTTT
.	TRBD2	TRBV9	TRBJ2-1	CASSVEAGGGYNEQFF	TGTGCCAGCAGCGTAGAGGCGGGAGGAGGATACAATGAGCAGTTCTTC
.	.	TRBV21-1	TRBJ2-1	CASSKAGGAYNEQFF	TGTGCCAGCAGCAAGGCCGGCGGGGCATACAATGAGCAGTTCTTC
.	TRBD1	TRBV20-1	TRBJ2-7	CSAQWTGLSYEQYF	TGCAGTGCTCAATGGACAGGGCTCTCCTACGAGCAGTACTTC
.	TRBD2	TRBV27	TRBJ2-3	CASSFLAGVADTQYF	TGTGCCAGCAGTTTCCTAGCGGGGGTGGCAGATACGCAGTATTTT
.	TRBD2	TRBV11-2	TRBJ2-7	CASRNPGRGQYF	TGTGCCAGCAGGAACCCAGGGAGGGGGCAGTACTTC
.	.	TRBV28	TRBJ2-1	CASRPMDSSYNEQFF	TGTGCCAGCAGACCCATGGACAGCTCCTACAATGAGCAGTTCTTC
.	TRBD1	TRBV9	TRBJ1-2	CASSPGQGADGYTF	TGTGCCAGCAGCCCCGGACAGGGGGCGGATGGCTACACCTTC